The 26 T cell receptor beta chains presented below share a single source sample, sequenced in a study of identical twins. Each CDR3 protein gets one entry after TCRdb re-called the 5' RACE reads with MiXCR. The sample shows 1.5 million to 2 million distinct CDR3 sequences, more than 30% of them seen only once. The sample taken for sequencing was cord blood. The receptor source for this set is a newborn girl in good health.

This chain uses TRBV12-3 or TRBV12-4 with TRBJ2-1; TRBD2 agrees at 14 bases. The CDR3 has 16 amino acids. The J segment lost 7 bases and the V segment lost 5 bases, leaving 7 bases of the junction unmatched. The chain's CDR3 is CASSPRTSGGWNEQFF. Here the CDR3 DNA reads TGTGCCAGCAGTCCGCGGACTAGCGGGGGGTGGAATGAGCAGTTCTTC.

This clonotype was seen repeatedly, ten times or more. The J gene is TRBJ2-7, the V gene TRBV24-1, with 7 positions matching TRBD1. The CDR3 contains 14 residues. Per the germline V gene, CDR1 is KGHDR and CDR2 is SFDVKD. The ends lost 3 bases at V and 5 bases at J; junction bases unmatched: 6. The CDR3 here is CATSDRQGVNEQYF. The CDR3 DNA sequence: TGTGCCACCAGTGATCGTCAGGGGGTAAACGAGCAGTACTTC.

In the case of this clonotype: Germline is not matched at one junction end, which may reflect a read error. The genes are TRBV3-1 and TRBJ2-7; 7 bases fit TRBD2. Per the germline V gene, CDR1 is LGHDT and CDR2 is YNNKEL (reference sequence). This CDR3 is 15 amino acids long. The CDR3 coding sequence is TGTGCCAGCAGCCAAGGAGCGAGCGGGATTGACGAGCGGTACTTC. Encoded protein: CASSQGASGIDERYF.

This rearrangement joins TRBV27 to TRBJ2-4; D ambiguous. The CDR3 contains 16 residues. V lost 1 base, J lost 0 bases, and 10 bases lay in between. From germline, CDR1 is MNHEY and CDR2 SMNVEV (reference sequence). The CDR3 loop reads CASSLYVSEAKNIQYF. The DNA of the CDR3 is TGTGCCAGCAGTTTATATGTCAGTGAAGCCAAAAACATTCAGTACTTC.

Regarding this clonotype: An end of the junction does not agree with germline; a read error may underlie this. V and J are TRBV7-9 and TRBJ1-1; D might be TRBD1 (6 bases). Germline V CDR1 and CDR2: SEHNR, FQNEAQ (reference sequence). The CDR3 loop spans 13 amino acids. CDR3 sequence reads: CASSPTGNAEAFF. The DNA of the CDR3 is TGTGCCAGCAGCCCCACAGGGAACGCTGAAGCTTTCTTT.

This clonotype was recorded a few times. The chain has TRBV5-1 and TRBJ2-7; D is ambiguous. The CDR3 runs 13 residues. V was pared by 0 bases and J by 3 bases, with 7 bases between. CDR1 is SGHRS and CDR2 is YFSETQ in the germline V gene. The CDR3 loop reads CASSLVDRYEQYF. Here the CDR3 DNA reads TGCGCCAGCAGCTTGGTAGACCGCTACGAGCAGTACTTC.

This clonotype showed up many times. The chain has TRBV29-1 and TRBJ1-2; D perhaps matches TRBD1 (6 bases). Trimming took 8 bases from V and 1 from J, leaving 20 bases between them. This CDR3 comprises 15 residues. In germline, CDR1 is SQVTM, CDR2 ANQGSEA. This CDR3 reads CSLSTEEGGNYGYTF. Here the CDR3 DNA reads TGCAGCCTATCTACGGAAGAGGGGGGTAACTATGGCTACACCTTC.

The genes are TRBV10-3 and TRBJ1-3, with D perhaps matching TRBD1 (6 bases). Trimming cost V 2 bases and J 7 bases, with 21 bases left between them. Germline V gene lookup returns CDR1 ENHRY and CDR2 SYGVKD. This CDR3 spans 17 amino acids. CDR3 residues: CAISEVQNRVNLNTIYF. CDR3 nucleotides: TGTGCCATCAGTGAGGTACAAAACAGGGTGAATCTGAACACCATATATTTT.

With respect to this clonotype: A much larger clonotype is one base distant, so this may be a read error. CDR3 nucleotides: TGTGCCAGCAGCTTAGGGGGGGACGTCTTCTACAATGAGCAGTACTTC. Protein: CASSLGGDVFYNEQYF. V is TRBV11-2 and J is TRBJ2-5, with D possibly being TRBD2 (6 bases). Between the trimmed V and J ends, which lost 1 base and 11 bases, there was a span of 23 bases. This CDR3 has 16 amino acids. Germline V gives CDR1 SGHAT, CDR2 FQNNGV.

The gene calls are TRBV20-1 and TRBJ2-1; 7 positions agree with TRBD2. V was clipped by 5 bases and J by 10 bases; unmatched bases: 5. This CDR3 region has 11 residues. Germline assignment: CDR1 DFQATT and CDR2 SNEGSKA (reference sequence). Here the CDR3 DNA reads TGCAGTGCTCTAGCGGCGCACGAGCAGTTCTTC. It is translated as CSALAAHEQFF.

CDR3 in amino acids: CASSQVAGRIETQYF. CDR3 DNA sequence: TGCGCCAGCAGCCAAGTGGCGGGGCGGATAGAGACCCAGTACTTC. The chain carries TRBV4-1 and TRBJ2-5; tentatively, D is TRBD2 (6 bases). With 1 base removed from V and 4 bases from J, the gap between germline ends came to 13 bases. CDR1 MGHRA and CDR2 YSYEKL come from the germline V gene. The CDR3 is 15 residues long.

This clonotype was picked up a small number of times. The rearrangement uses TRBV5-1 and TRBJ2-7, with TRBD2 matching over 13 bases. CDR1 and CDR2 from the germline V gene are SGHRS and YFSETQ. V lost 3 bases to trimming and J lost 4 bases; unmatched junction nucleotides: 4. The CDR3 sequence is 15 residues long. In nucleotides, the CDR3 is TGCGCCAGCAGCTGGACTAGCGGGAGAGGGTACGAGCAGTACTTC. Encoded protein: CASSWTSGRGYEQYF.

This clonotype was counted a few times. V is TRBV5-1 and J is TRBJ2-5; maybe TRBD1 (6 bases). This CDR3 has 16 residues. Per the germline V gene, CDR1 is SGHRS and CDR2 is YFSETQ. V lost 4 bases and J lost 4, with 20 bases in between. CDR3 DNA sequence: TGCGCCAGCAGCAACGGACAGTCATCAGGATCAGAGACCCAGTACTTC. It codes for CASSNGQSSGSETQYF. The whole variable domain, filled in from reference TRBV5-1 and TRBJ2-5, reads KAGVTQTPRYLIKTRGQQVTLSCSPISGHRSVSWYQQTPGQGLQFLFEYFSETQRNKGNFPGRFSGRQFSNSRSEMNVSTLELGDSALYLCASSNGQSSGSETQYFGPGTRLLVL.

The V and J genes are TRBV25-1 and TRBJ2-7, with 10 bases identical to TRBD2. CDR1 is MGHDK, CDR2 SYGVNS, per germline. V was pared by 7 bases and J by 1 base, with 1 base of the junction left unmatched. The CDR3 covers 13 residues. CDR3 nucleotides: TGTGCCAGCATGGGACTAGCGTCCTACGAGCAGTACTTC. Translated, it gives CASMGLASYEQYF.

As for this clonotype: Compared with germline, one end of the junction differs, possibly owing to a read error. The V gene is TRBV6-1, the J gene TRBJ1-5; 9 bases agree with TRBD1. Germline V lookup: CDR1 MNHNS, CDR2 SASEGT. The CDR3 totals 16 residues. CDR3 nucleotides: TGTGCCACCAGTCGGTCGGGACAGGGCCTCAATCAGCCCCAGCATTTT. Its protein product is CATSRSGQGLNQPQHF.

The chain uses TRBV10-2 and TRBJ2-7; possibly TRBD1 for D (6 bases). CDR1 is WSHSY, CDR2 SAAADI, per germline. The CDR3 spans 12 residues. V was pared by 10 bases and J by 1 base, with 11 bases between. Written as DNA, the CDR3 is TGCGCCACCCGACAGGTTTCCTACGAGCAGTACTTC. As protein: CATRQVSYEQYF.

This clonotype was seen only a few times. The DNA for the CDR3 is TGTGCCAGCAGTGAACTAGACAGCCGCTCCTACGAGCAGTACTTC. It codes for CASSELDSRSYEQYF. This chain links TRBV6-1 with TRBJ2-7; D perhaps matches TRBD1 (5 bases). The CDR3 length is 15 residues. V lost 2 bases and J lost 0, with 11 bases in between. Germline CDR1 and CDR2: MNHNS and SASEGT.

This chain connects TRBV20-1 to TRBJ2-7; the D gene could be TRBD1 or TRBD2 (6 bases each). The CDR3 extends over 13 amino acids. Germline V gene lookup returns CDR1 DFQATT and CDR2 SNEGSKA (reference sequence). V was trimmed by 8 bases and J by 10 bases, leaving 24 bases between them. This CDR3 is CSSQPGSLGGQYF. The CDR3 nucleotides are TGCAGTTCCCAGCCGGGCTCCCTCGGGGGCCAGTACTTC.

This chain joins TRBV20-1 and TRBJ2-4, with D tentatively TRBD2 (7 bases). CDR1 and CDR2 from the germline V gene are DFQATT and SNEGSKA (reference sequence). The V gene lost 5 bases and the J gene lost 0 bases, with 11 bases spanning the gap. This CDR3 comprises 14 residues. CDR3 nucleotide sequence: TGCAGTGCTTGCGGGGGCCAAGCCAAAAACATTCAGTACTTC. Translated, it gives CSACGGQAKNIQYF.

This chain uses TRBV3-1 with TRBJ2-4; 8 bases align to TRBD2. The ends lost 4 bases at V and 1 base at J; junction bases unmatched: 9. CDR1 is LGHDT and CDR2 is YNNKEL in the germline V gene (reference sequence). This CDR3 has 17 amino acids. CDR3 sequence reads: CASSPPYGGVAKNIQYF. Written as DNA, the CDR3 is TGTGCCAGCAGCCCCCCGTACGGGGGGGTCGCCAAAAACATTCAGTACTTC. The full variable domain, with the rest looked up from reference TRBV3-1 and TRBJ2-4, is DTAVSQTPKYLVTQMGNDKSIKCEQNLGHDTMYWYKQDSKKFLKIMFSYNNKELIINETVPNRFSPKSPDKAHLNLHINSLELGDSAVYFCASSPPYGGVAKNIQYFGAGTRLSVL.

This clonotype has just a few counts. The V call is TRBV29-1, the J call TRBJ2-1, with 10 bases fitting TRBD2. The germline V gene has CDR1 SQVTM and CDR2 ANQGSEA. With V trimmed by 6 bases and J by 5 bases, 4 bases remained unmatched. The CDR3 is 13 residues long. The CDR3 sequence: CSVSGRVNNEQFF. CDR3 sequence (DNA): TGCAGCGTCAGCGGGAGGGTCAACAATGAGCAGTTCTTC.

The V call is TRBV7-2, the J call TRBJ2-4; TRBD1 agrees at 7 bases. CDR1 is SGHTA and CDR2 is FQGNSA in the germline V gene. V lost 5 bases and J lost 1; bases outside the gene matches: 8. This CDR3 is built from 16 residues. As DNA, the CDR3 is TGTGCCAGCAGCATACAGGGGACGTTCGCCAAAAACATTCAGTACTTC. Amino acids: CASSIQGTFAKNIQYF.

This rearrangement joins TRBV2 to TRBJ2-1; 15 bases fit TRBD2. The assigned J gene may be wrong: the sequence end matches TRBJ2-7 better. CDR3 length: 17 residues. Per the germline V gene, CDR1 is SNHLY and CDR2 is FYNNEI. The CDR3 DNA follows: TGTGCCGGCGGTTCGGGACTAGCGGGGGGCGATCCATACGAGCAGTACTTC. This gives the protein CAGGSGLAGGDPYEQYF.

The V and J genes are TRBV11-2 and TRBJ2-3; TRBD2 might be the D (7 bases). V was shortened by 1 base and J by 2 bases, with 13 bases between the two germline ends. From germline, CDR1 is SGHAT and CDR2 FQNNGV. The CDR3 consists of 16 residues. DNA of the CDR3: TGTGCCAGCAGCTTAGTCGTCGGGGGGCACACAGATACGCAGTATTTT. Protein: CASSLVVGGHTDTQYF. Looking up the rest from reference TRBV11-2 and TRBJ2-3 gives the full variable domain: EAGVAQSPRYKIIEKRQSVAFWCNPISGHATLYWYQQILGQGPKLLIQFQNNGVVDDSQLPKDRFSAERLKGVDSTLKIQPAKLEDSAVYLCASSLVVGGHTDTQYFGPGTRLTVL.

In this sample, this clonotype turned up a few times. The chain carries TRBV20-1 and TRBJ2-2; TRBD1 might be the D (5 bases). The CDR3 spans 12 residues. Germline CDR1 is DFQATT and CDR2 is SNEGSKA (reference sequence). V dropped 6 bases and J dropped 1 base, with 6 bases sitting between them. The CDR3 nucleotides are TGCAGTGCCGGACAGAACACCGGGGAGCTGTTTTTT. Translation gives CSAGQNTGELFF.

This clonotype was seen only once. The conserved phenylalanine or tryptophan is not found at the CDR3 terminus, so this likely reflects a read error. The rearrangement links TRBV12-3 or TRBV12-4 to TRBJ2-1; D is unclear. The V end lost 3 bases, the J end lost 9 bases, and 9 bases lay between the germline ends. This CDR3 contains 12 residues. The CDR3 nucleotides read TGTGCCAGCAGTTTTGGGTTAGTTGAGCAGTTCTTA. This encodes CASSFGLVEQFL.